These T cell receptor beta chains were read from a single sample in a study of blood T cell repertoires in COVID-19. Clones were read by immunoSEQ multiplex PCR, and TCRdb kept only the in-frame ones, dropping some. The data contain about 320,000 clones, around four fifths of them singletons. The sequenced sample consisted of peripheral blood. All receptors come from a woman aged 45-60 years with acute or convalescent COVID-19. Both conserved end residues are part of each CDR3. A D gene is named only where the DNA matches it firmly. Size is stated for part of the rows, as once, few or many counts, or as a class when the clone is expanded.

>TRBJ2-3|-|TRBD2|TRBV3-1/TRBV3-2
TGTGCCAGCAGCCAAGATCGGGGGGGGACTCAAACAGATACGCAGTATTTT
CASSQDRGGTQTDTQYF
>TRBJ1-2|-|-|TRBV7-8
TGTGCCAGCAGCTTAGCGAGCGCAGGGGCCCATGGCTACACCTTC
CASSLASAGAHGYTF
>TRBJ2-2|-|TRBD2|TRBV29-1
TGCAGCGGATCCGGGACTAGCAACACCGGGGAGCTGTTTTTT
CSGSGTSNTGELFF
>TRBJ1-6|-|-|TRBV3-1/TRBV3-2
TGTGCCAGCAGCCAAGCCCGGGATTCACCCCTCCACTTT
CASSQARDSPLHF
>TRBJ2-2|-|TRBD2|TRBV7-2
TGTGCCAGCAGCTTAGGACGGGGGGCCGGGGAGCTGTTTTTT
CASSLGRGAGELFF
>TRBJ1-3|-|-|TRBV4-1
TGCGCCAGCAGCCAAGATAACGCAGGGACAACAGTCCACACCATATATTTT
CASSQDNAGTTVHTIYF
>TRBJ2-1|-|-|TRBV10-3
TGTGCCATCAGTGAGTCACAGGTTGAGCAGTTCTTC
CAISESQVEQFF
>TRBJ1-3|-|-|TRBV27
TGTGCCAGCCGCCAGGGTTTTTCTTCTGGAAACACCATATATTTT
CASRQGFSSGNTIYF
>TRBJ2-6|-|TRBD1|TRBV5-1
TGCGCCACCAGCTTGGGGGGACAGGGGATGGCTGGGGCCAACGTCCTGACTTTC
CATSLGGQGMAGANVLTF
>TRBJ2-1|once|TRBD2|TRBV5-1
TGCGCCAGCAGCTTGGTCGGCGGGGGCTCCTACAATGAGCAGTTCTTC
CASSLVGGGSYNEQFF
>TRBJ1-3|-|-|TRBV7-2
TGTGCCAGCAGCTTAGGCAGGGATGGAAACACCATATATTTT
CASSLGRDGNTIYF
>TRBJ1-1|-|-|TRBV5-5
TGTGCCAGCAGCTTGATCCCCGACACTGAAGCTTTCTTT
CASSLIPDTEAFF
>TRBJ2-3|-|-|TRBV24-1
TGTGCCACCAGTGATTTGGCCCGGGGCACAGATACGCAGTATTTT
CATSDLARGTDTQYF
>TRBJ2-1|-|-|TRBV14
TGTGCCAGCAGCCAGACGAGGATTGAGCAGTTCTTC
CASSQTRIEQFF
>TRBJ1-1|-|-|TRBV10-3
TGTGCCATCAGTGACTTCGGGAAATTGAACACTGAAGCTTTCTTT
CAISDFGKLNTEAFF
>TRBJ1-3|-|TRBD1|TRBV15
TGTGCCACCAACAGGGGAGATGGAAACACCATATATTTT
CATNRGDGNTIYF
>TRBJ1-2|-|-|TRBV19
TGTGCCAGTACCCCTTTGGGGGGGGACTATGGCTACACCTTC
CASTPLGGDYGYTF
>TRBJ1-1|-|-|TRBV6-1
TGTGCCAGCAGTGAAAGTTGGGCCACTGAAGCTTTCTTT
CASSESWATEAFF
>TRBJ2-3|-|-|TRBV6-5
TGTGCCAGCAGGGCAGGCACAGATACGCAGTATTTT
CASRAGTDTQYF
>TRBJ1-2|-|TRBD1|TRBV10-1
TGCGCCAGCTCGAGCCAGGGGGGCTATGGCTACACCTTC
CASSSQGGYGYTF
>TRBJ1-5|few|-|TRBV12-3/TRBV12-4
TGTGCCAGCAGTGCCTTCGGTCAGCCCCAGCATTTT
CASSAFGQPQHF
>TRBJ1-5|-|-|TRBV14
TGTGCCAGCAGCCAGACAGATAGCAATCAGCCCCAGCATTTT
CASSQTDSNQPQHF
>TRBJ1-3|-|-|TRBV7-7
TGTGCCAGCAGCTTAGCCCCACAGGGCTCTGGAAACACCATATATTTT
CASSLAPQGSGNTIYF
>TRBJ2-3|-|-|TRBV19
TGTGCCAGTAGTATTGGGGCGGCAGATACGCAGTATTTT
CASSIGAADTQYF